These 27 T cell receptor beta chains were all obtained from the same sample, sequenced in a study of T cell responses to AZD1222 COVID-19 vaccine. Assay used: immunoSEQ multiplex PCR; TCRdb lists only in-frame clones, some missing. This sample carries 65,000 to 75,000 clones, 80% to 90% of them seen once, and the ten largest clones take around 21%. Material: peripheral blood, obtained on day 0 of AZD1222 vaccination. The receptors here all came from an adult in good health.

The J gene is TRBJ2-7, the V gene TRBV6-5; D is perhaps TRBD2 (6 bases). The V and J ends lost 6 bases and 1 base respectively, with 7 bases between them. This CDR3 has 12 amino acids. Per the germline V gene, CDR1 is MNHEY and CDR2 is SVGAGI. The CDR3 bases are TGTGCCAGCAGCGGGAGTTCCTACGAGCAGTACTTC. It encodes CASSGSSYEQYF.

The chain has TRBV5-5 and TRBJ1-1; 7 nucleotides align to TRBD1. V lost 4 bases to trimming and J lost 0 bases; unmatched junction nucleotides: 3. This CDR3 spans 14 amino acids. Germline loops: CDR1 SGHKS, CDR2 YYEKEE (reference sequence). The CDR3, as DNA: TGTGCCAGCAGCCAGGACAGGTTGAACACTGAAGCTTTCTTT. Amino acid sequence: CASSQDRLNTEAFF.

The chain carries TRBV27 and TRBJ1-6; D unclear. CDR3 size: 12 residues. Trimming removed 5 bases from V and 9 bases from J, with 8 bases in between. The V gene's germline CDR1 is MNHEY and CDR2 SMNVEV (reference sequence). The CDR3 loop is CASSLLGSPLHF. The CDR3 DNA reads TGTGCCAGCAGTCTACTAGGTTCACCCCTCCACTTT.

V and J are TRBV27 and TRBJ1-5; weak D call: TRBD1 (5 bases). The length of the CDR3 is 13 residues. Trimming left V 6 bases short and J 3 bases short, with 9 bases between. From germline, CDR1 is MNHEY and CDR2 SMNVEV (reference sequence). The CDR3: CASRRGANQPQHF. The CDR3 DNA reads as TGTGCCAGCAGGCGTGGGGCCAATCAGCCCCAGCATTTT.

This chain connects TRBV4-1 to TRBJ2-2; D call uncertain. The V gene's germline CDR1 is MGHRA and CDR2 YSYEKL. Trimming shortened V by 4 bases and J by 3 bases, and 12 bases separated the two germline ends. The CDR3 totals 15 residues. The CDR3 DNA sequence: TGCGCCAGCAGCCGCGACGTGGCTTACACCGGGGAGCTGTTTTTT. The encoded protein is CASSRDVAYTGELFF.

The rearrangement joins TRBV6-2 or TRBV6-3 to TRBJ2-5, with TRBD2 matching 11 bases. In germline, CDR1 is MNHEY, CDR2 SVGEGT. V lost 2 bases to trimming and J lost 1 base; unmatched junction nucleotides: 15. This CDR3 region has 20 residues. This CDR3 reads CASSYEGLAGGWGSQETQYF. The CDR3 DNA follows: TGTGCCAGCAGTTACGAAGGGCTAGCGGGGGGCTGGGGTAGCCAAGAGACCCAGTACTTC.

DNA for the CDR3: TGTGCCAGCAGGCCCATGGGGGGCACTGAAGCTTTCTTT. It is translated as CASRPMGGTEAFF. The rearrangement links TRBV25-1 to TRBJ1-1; D might be TRBD1 (5 bases). CDR3 length: 13 residues. CDR1 and CDR2 from the germline V gene are MGHDK and SYGVNS. V shed 6 bases and J shed 4 bases, with 12 bases lying between them.

This clone was recorded only once. One end of the junction varies from germline; a read error may be responsible. V and J are TRBV28 and TRBJ1-5; D perhaps matches TRBD1 (6 bases). The CDR3 covers 17 residues. The V gene's germline CDR1 is MDHEN and CDR2 SYDVKM. CDR3 residues: CASSLWRGHKSNQPQHF. CDR3 coding DNA: TGTGCCAGCAGTCTATGGAGGGGACATAAGAGCAATCAGCCCCAGCATTTT.

V gene TRBV23-1 combines with J gene TRBJ1-1; D is undetermined. TRBV23-1 is labeled an ORF, and its function is uncertain. Trimming took 7 bases from V and 7 from J, leaving 13 bases between them. The length of the CDR3 is 12 residues. DNA of the CDR3: TGCGCCAGCACCGGAGAGGGATTTGAAGCTTTCTTT. Its translation is CASTGEGFEAFF.

V usage is TRBV30 and J usage is TRBJ1-2; 9 bases agree with TRBD1. The germline CDR1 and CDR2 sequences are GTSNPN and SVGIG (reference sequence). The CDR3 totals 13 residues. V shed 0 bases and J 8 bases; nucleotides not matched to a gene: 4. The CDR3 sequence is CAWSVRQGDGYTF. In DNA, the CDR3 is TGTGCCTGGAGTGTACGACAGGGGGACGGCTACACCTTC.

The chain uses TRBV28 and TRBJ2-1; 9 bases fit TRBD2. The CDR3 is made up of 14 amino acids. Germline CDR1 and CDR2: MDHEN and SYDVKM. V shed 6 bases, J shed 7 bases, and the junction held 7 bases outside the gene matches. The CDR3 nucleotides are TGTGCCAGCAGGGAGCTAGCGGGAACGAATGAGCAGTTCTTC. Amino acid sequence: CASRELAGTNEQFF.

This sequence joins TRBV3-1 (or the pseudogene TRBV3-2) and TRBJ2-2, with 8 bases lining up with TRBD2. Per the germline V gene, CDR1 is LGHDT and CDR2 is YNNKEL (reference sequence). J lost 7 bases, V lost 2 bases, and 12 bases had no gene match. This CDR3 has 17 residues. CDR3 protein: CASSQPPRGGRGGELFF. The CDR3 DNA follows: TGTGCCAGCAGCCAACCACCCCGGGGGGGGCGAGGCGGGGAGCTGTTTTTT.

This clone was recorded only once. The chain links TRBV6-1 to TRBJ2-7, with 7 bases fitting TRBD2. This CDR3 is 11 amino acids long. Trimming took 3 bases from V and 12 from J; bases not matched to a gene: 5. Per germline, CDR1 MNHNS and CDR2 SASEGT. The CDR3 protein is CASSEGEGPYF. DNA for the CDR3: TGTGCCAGCAGTGAGGGGGAGGGCCCGTACTTC.

The chain has TRBV29-1 and TRBJ1-2; D remains unclear. V gave up 6 bases and J gave up 8 bases, with 28 bases separating them. The CDR3 consists of 16 residues. The germline V gene encodes CDR1 SQVTM and CDR2 ANQGSEA. This CDR3 reads CSVPSSPTGIWGGYTF. The DNA for the CDR3 is TGCAGCGTACCCTCCAGCCCGACTGGGATCTGGGGAGGCTACACCTTC.

V usage is TRBV28 and J usage is TRBJ1-3, with D maybe TRBD1 (6 bases). The CDR3 consists of 15 residues. V was shortened by 6 bases and J by 4 bases, with 16 bases between the two germline ends. Per the germline V gene, CDR1 is MDHEN and CDR2 is SYDVKM. The CDR3 here is CASSLGGTYGNTIYF. CDR3 coding DNA: TGTGCCAGCAGCCTCGGCGGGACATACGGAAACACCATATATTTT. Combining the CDR3 with reference TRBV28 and TRBJ1-3 gives the whole variable domain DVKVTQSSRYLVKRTGEKVFLECVQDMDHENMFWYRQDPGLGLRLIYFSYDVKMKEKGDIPEGYSVSREKKERFSLILESASTNQTSMYLCASSLGGTYGNTIYFGEGSWLTVV.

The chain joins TRBV28 to TRBJ1-4; 12 positions match TRBD1. Per germline, CDR1 MDHEN and CDR2 SYDVKM. There are 16 residues in the CDR3. Trimming at V came to 1 base and at J to 8 bases, leaving 5 bases not matched to a gene. In nucleotides, the CDR3 is TGTGCCAGCAGTTTATCGTGGGACAGGGGGCGCGAAAAACTGTTTTTT. Translation gives CASSLSWDRGREKLFF.

V and J are TRBV27 and TRBJ1-6, with D hard to call. The germline CDR1 and CDR2 sequences are MNHEY and SMNVEV (reference sequence). The CDR3 has 16 amino acids. Trimming removed 0 bases from V and 1 base from J, with 7 bases in between. The CDR3 here is CASSLSMVSYNSPLHF. In DNA form, the CDR3 reads TGTGCCAGCAGTTTATCGATGGTTTCCTATAATTCACCCCTCCACTTT.

The CDR3 is CASSETHRVIAFPLNTEAFF. In DNA form, the CDR3 reads TGTGCCAGCAGTGAAACTCACAGGGTCATTGCCTTTCCCTTGAACACTGAAGCTTTCTTT. This chain links TRBV6-1 with TRBJ1-1; possibly TRBD1 for D (6 bases). The germline gives CDR1 MNHNS, CDR2 SASEGT. The V and J ends lost 2 bases and 0 bases respectively, with 25 bases between them. The CDR3 is 20 amino acids.

This clone was detected a few times. The chain employs TRBV19 and TRBJ1-2, with 7 bases matching TRBD1. J lost 7 bases, V lost 9 bases, and 11 bases had no gene match. The CDR3 runs 13 residues. Germline V lookup: CDR1 LNHDA, CDR2 SQIVND (reference sequence). DNA of the CDR3: TGTGCCAGGGGACCGGGACAGAAGCGTGGCTACACCTTC. It codes for CARGPGQKRGYTF.

CDR3 coding DNA: TGTGCCAGCAGCTTAGGGGACAACTCCTACGAGCAGTACTTC. Its translation is CASSLGDNSYEQYF. J is TRBJ2-7 and V is TRBV7-6; possible D gene TRBD1, 6 bases. Germline values: CDR1 SGHVS, CDR2 FNYEAQ. The CDR3 totals 14 residues. The V and J ends lost 1 base and 0 bases respectively, with 7 bases between them.

The CDR3 sequence: CASSPTVTEAFF. The CDR3 region has the DNA TGTGCCAGCAGCCCGACAGTCACTGAAGCTTTCTTT. The chain uses TRBV7-8 and TRBJ1-1; D might be TRBD1 (5 bases). Trimming left V 5 bases short and J 4 bases short, with 8 bases between. The germline V gene encodes CDR1 SGHVS and CDR2 FQNEAQ. The CDR3 spans 12 residues.

The chain has TRBV3-1 (or the pseudogene TRBV3-2) and TRBJ2-7; D gene unclear. The CDR3 consists of 15 residues. V lost 0 bases to trimming and J lost 0 bases, with 9 bases between them. Germline V gene data show CDR1 as LGHDT and CDR2 as YNNKEL (reference sequence). This CDR3 is CASSQDRLSSYEQYF. The CDR3 DNA reads as TGTGCCAGCAGCCAAGATCGACTGAGCTCCTACGAGCAGTACTTC.

This rearrangement joins TRBV18 to TRBJ1-1; perhaps TRBD1 as D (5 bases). Germline CDR1 reads KGHSH; CDR2 reads LQKENI. This CDR3 region has 14 residues. V shed 2 bases and J shed 2 bases, with 9 bases lying between them. The CDR3 is CASSPFDSNTEAFF. The CDR3 nucleotides read TGTGCCAGCTCACCATTCGACAGTAACACTGAAGCTTTCTTT.

This chain connects TRBV9 to TRBJ2-3, with TRBD2 matching over 11 bases. J lost 4 bases, V lost 3 bases, and 10 bases had no gene match. The CDR3 contains 17 residues. CDR1 and CDR2 (germline): SGDLS, YYNGEE. The CDR3 protein is CASSARLAGSLSDTQYF. The CDR3 region has the DNA TGTGCCAGCAGCGCCAGACTAGCGGGAAGTCTCTCAGATACGCAGTATTTT.

CDR3 in amino acids: CASSVEGGGSSYNEQFF. In DNA, the CDR3 is TGTGCCAGCAGCGTAGAAGGGGGAGGGAGCTCCTACAATGAGCAGTTCTTC. The genes are TRBV9 and TRBJ2-1; weak D call: TRBD2 (7 bases). Germline CDR1 reads SGDLS; CDR2 reads YYNGEE. The CDR3 sequence is 17 residues long. Trimming cost V 0 bases and J 0 bases, with 13 bases left between them.

This chain links TRBV9 with TRBJ1-1; TRBD1 might be the D (5 bases). Per germline, CDR1 SGDLS and CDR2 YYNGEE. Trimming took off 3 bases at V and 2 bases at J, with 8 bases between the two ends. The CDR3 spans 13 residues. The chain's CDR3 is CASSADRNTEAFF. The CDR3 DNA is TGTGCCAGCAGCGCCGACAGAAACACTGAAGCTTTCTTT. Supplemented by reference TRBV9 and TRBJ1-1, the full variable domain reads DSGVTQTPKHLITATGQRVTLRCSPRSGDLSVYWYQQSLDQGLQFLIQYYNGEERAKGNILERFSAQQFPDLHSELNLSSLELGDSALYFCASSADRNTEAFFGQGTRLTVV.

This rearrangement joins TRBV6-5 to TRBJ1-2; D is perhaps TRBD1 (5 bases). Germline V gives CDR1 MNHEY, CDR2 SVGAGI. CDR3 length: 11 residues. The germline V and J ends were trimmed by 6 bases and 7 bases, with 9 bases remaining between them. The CDR3 is CASRRRGGYTF. The CDR3 DNA reads TGTGCCAGCAGGCGGAGGGGTGGCTACACCTTC.